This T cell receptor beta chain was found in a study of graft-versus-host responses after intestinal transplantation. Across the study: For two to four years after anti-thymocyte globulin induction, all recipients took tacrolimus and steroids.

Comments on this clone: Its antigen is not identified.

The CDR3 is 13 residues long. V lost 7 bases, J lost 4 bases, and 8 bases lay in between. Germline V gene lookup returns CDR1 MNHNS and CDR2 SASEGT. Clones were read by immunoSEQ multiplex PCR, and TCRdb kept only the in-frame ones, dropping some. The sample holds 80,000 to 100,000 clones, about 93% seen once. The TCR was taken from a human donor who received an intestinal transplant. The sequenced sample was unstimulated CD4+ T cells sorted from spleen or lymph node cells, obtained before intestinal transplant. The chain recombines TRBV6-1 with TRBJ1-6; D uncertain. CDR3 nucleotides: TGTGCCAGCACGGGAAAATATAATTCACCCCTCCACTTT. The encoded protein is CASTGKYNSPLHF.